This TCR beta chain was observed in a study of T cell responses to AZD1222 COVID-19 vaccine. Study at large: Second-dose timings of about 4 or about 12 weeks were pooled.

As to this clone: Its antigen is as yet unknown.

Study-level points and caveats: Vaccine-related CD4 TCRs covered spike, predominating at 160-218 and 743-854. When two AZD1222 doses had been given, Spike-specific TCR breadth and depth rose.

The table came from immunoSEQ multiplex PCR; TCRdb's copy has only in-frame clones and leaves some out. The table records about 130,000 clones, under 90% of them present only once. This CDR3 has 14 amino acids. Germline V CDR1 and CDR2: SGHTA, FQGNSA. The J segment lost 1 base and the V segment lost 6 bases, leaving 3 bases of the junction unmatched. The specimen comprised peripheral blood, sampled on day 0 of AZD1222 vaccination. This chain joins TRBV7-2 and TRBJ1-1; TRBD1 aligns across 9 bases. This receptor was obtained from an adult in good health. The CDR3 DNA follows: TGTGCCAGCAGAACGACAGGGGGGAACACTGAAGCTTTCTTT. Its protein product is CASRTTGGNTEAFF.